This T cell receptor beta chain was found in a study of blood T cell repertoires in COVID-19. Study overall: Acute-phase and convalescent COVID-19 samples originated in the United States, Italy and Spain. Nucleic acid was either cDNA or gDNA, and it came from T cells, B-cell-depleted T cells, or PBMCs.

Original methodology: From reference gene primer amplification, estimates of nucleated cell counts were derived. Generated by immunoSEQ multiplex PCR, the TCRdb table keeps only in-frame clones and is missing some. V, J and clone size reflect that table, while D and trimming were determined from the DNA. The sample lists some 150,000 clones; approximately 86% were seen once. The clonotype comes from a man in his 70s with acute or convalescent COVID-19. Sequenced: peripheral blood.

The CDR3 DNA reads as TGCGCCAGCAGCCCCACAGGGAACACTGAAGCTTTCTTT. Translation gives CASSPTGNTEAFF. The chain joins TRBV23-1 to TRBJ1-1, with D perhaps TRBD1 (5 bases). TRBV23-1 is assigned to the ORF class and has an uncertain function. V gave up 6 bases and J gave up 1 base, with 9 bases separating them. The CDR3 runs to 13 residues.